This note documents a single TCR beta chain sequence. Its antigen is undetermined. The source of the sample is a study of OX40 agonist ivuxolimab in advanced cancers. Study-wide points: The average count of expanded clones was higher among CD8+ T cells than among CD4+.

Produced via immunoSEQ multiplex PCR; TCRdb's table is partial and in-frame only. The repertoire includes roughly 100,000 clones, 80% to 90% of them detected once, and 1.1% sits in the top ten. This clonotype originated in an adult with an advanced solid tumor such as melanoma, head and neck, liver or kidney cancer. Sequences were derived from CD4+ or CD8+ T cells sorted from blood, sampled in a trial of the OX40 agonist ivuxolimab.

The CDR3 DNA reads TGTGCCAGCTCACCTTCAGGGGAGGTTAACTATGGCTACACCTTC. This gives the protein CASSPSGEVNYGYTF. The V and J genes are TRBV18 and TRBJ1-2; D may be TRBD1 (6 bases). This CDR3 is 15 amino acids long. V lost 3 bases to trimming and J lost 1 base, with 12 bases between them. Per germline, CDR1 KGHSH and CDR2 LQKENI.